Below, 21 T cell receptor beta chains from the same sample are listed, as sequenced in a study of blood T cell repertoires in COVID-19. Profiling relied on immunoSEQ multiplex PCR, and the TCRdb table lists in-frame clones only, not all of them. The sample lists about 120,000 clones, about 87% occurring once. The specimen sequenced was peripheral blood. The receptors originated from a woman in her sixties or seventies with acute or convalescent COVID-19.

The count of this clone is one. The chain uses TRBV6-4 and TRBJ2-1; perhaps TRBD2 as D (6 bases). This CDR3 comprises 14 residues. V was trimmed by 0 bases and J by 8 bases, leaving 11 bases between them. CDR1 and CDR2 (germline): MRHNA, SNTAGT. CDR3 sequence (DNA): TGTGCCAGCAGTGACTCCGGGGGTGGGGATGAGCAGTTCTTC. This encodes CASSDSGGGDEQFF.

This chain connects TRBV7-9 to TRBJ1-1; 7 nucleotides line up with TRBD1. The ends lost 3 bases at V and 4 bases at J; junction bases unmatched: 5. The CDR3 runs to 14 residues. Germline V gene data show CDR1 as SEHNR and CDR2 as FQNEAQ (reference sequence). The DNA of the CDR3 is TGTGCCAGCAGCTTCCAGGGGGGAAGCACTGAAGCTTTCTTT. It codes for CASSFQGGSTEAFF.

The chain is built from TRBV7-9 and TRBJ2-1; no firm D call. V was shortened by 7 bases and J by 2 bases, with 18 bases between the two germline ends. Germline assignment: CDR1 SEHNR and CDR2 FQNEAQ (reference sequence). CDR3 length equals 16 residues. This chain's CDR3 is CASNSLGFGAYNEQFF. CDR3 nucleotides: TGTGCCAGCAACTCCCTCGGGTTCGGTGCCTACAATGAGCAGTTCTTC.

In DNA form, the CDR3 reads TGTGCCAGCAGCCCCGGGACTAGCGGGGGGCCTAACTCCTACAATGAGCAGTTCTTC. Protein: CASSPGTSGGPNSYNEQFF. The J gene is TRBJ2-1, the V gene TRBV4-2, with TRBD2 matching 15 bases. CDR1 and CDR2 (germline): LGHNA, YNFKEQ. This CDR3 contains 19 residues. Losses at the gene ends were 4 bases for V and 0 bases for J; bases not matched to a gene: 7.

V is TRBV7-3 and J is TRBJ1-1; possible D gene TRBD1, 6 bases. Germline V CDR1 and CDR2: SGHTA, FQGTGA. Trimming removed 0 bases at V and 6 bases at J, with 23 bases between. The CDR3 covers 18 residues. CDR3 loop: CASSLTGGPAASGAEAFF. The DNA for the CDR3 is TGTGCCAGCAGCTTAACAGGGGGTCCGGCAGCCTCAGGCGCTGAAGCTTTCTTT.

The V and J genes are TRBV3-1 (or the pseudogene TRBV3-2) and TRBJ2-4, with 7 positions matching TRBD2. V shed 0 bases, J shed 4 bases, and the junction held 6 bases outside the gene matches. The CDR3 loop spans 16 amino acids. Looked up from germline, CDR1 is LGHDT and CDR2 is YNNKEL (reference sequence). CDR3 DNA sequence: TGTGCCAGCAGCCAAGAGCCAGCGGGGCCAAAAAACATTCAGTACTTC. It encodes CASSQEPAGPKNIQYF.

The chain carries TRBV9 and TRBJ2-7, with 12 bases matching TRBD2. CDR1 is SGDLS and CDR2 is YYNGEE in the germline V gene. Trimming removed 4 bases from V and 5 bases from J; junction bases left unmatched: 7. The CDR3 has 15 residues. CDR3 in amino acids: CASSTASGGVNEQYF. The DNA of the CDR3 is TGTGCCAGCAGCACCGCTAGCGGGGGGGTAAACGAGCAGTACTTC.

This chain links TRBV11-2 with TRBJ1-1; D unresolved. CDR1 and CDR2 (germline): SGHAT, FQNNGV. The CDR3 loop spans 11 amino acids. V lost 1 base, J lost 5 bases, and 2 bases lay in between. The CDR3 coding sequence is TGTGCCAGCAGCTTAGTAACTGAAGCTTTCTTT. Encoded protein: CASSLVTEAFF. Together with reference TRBV11-2 and TRBJ1-1, the CDR3 gives the full variable domain: EAGVAQSPRYKIIEKRQSVAFWCNPISGHATLYWYQQILGQGPKLLIQFQNNGVVDDSQLPKDRFSAERLKGVDSTLKIQPAKLEDSAVYLCASSLVTEAFFGQGTRLTVV.

The chain uses TRBV11-3 and TRBJ1-1, with D tentatively TRBD1 (5 bases). Germline loops: CDR1 SGHNT, CDR2 YENEEA. V gave up 0 bases and J gave up 1 base, with 12 bases separating them. The CDR3 loop spans 16 amino acids. CDR3 residues: CASSLDIGAQNTEAFF. Here the CDR3 DNA reads TGTGCCAGCAGCTTAGACATTGGGGCCCAGAACACTGAAGCTTTCTTT.

This clone was counted only a few times. This sequence joins TRBV6-5 and TRBJ1-5; D ambiguous. Germline-derived CDR1 and CDR2 are MNHEY and SVGAGI. V lost 7 bases, J lost 0 bases, and 10 bases lay in between. The CDR3 is made up of 14 amino acids. CDR3: CASNPGYSNQPQHF. The CDR3 region has the DNA TGTGCCAGCAACCCGGGTTATAGCAATCAGCCCCAGCATTTT.

J is TRBJ1-1 and V is TRBV6-1; no clear D. The CDR3 sequence is 12 residues long. V was shortened by 3 bases and J by 5 bases, with 7 bases between the two germline ends. CDR1 is MNHNS, CDR2 SASEGT, per germline. The CDR3 DNA reads as TGTGCCAGCAGTGAGAGGCGGACTGAAGCTTTCTTT. This sequence encodes CASSERRTEAFF.

CDR3 DNA: TGTGCCAGCAGACAGGATTATAGCAATCAGCCCCAGCATTTT. Translation gives CASRQDYSNQPQHF. This chain links TRBV2 with TRBJ1-5; D possibly corresponds to TRBD1 (5 bases). V shed 6 bases and J shed 0 bases, with 9 bases lying between them. CDR1 is SNHLY and CDR2 is FYNNEI in the germline V gene. The CDR3 is 14 amino acids. Combining the CDR3 with reference TRBV2 and TRBJ1-5 gives the whole variable domain EPEVTQTPSHQVTQMGQEVILRCVPISNHLYFYWYRQILGQKVEFLVSFYNNEISEKSEIFDDQFSVERPDGSNFTLKIRSTKLEDSAMYFCASRQDYSNQPQHFGDGTRLSIL.

The rearrangement links TRBV6-1 to TRBJ1-5, with D possibly TRBD1 on 5 matching bases. This CDR3 has 15 residues. In germline, CDR1 is MNHNS, CDR2 SASEGT. V shed 0 bases and J shed 3 bases, with 9 bases lying between them. The CDR3, as DNA: TGTGCCAGCAGTGAAGCGCCAGGGCTCAATCAGCCCCAGCATTTT. This gives the protein CASSEAPGLNQPQHF.

The chain couples TRBV5-4 to TRBJ1-4, with D perhaps matching TRBD1 (6 bases). The length of the CDR3 is 19 residues. The V and J ends lost 3 bases and 0 bases respectively, with 21 bases between them. Germline assignment: CDR1 SGHNT and CDR2 YYREEE (reference sequence). The CDR3: CASSSITGAGAATNEKLFF. The CDR3 nucleotides are TGTGCCAGCAGCTCCATTACTGGGGCGGGGGCCGCAACTAATGAAAAACTGTTTTTT. The variable domain in full, completed from reference TRBV5-4 and TRBJ1-4, reads ETGVTQSPTHLIKTRGQQVTLRCSSQSGHNTVSWYQQALGQGPQFIFQYYREEENGRGNFPPRFSGLQFPNYSSELNVNALELDDSALYLCASSSITGAGAATNEKLFFGSGTQLSVL.

V usage is TRBV14 and J usage is TRBJ2-5; 8 bases agree with TRBD2. This CDR3 is 16 amino acids long. Germline V gene lookup returns CDR1 SGHDN and CDR2 FVKESK. Trimming removed 1 base from V and 1 base from J; junction bases left unmatched: 5. The CDR3 spells CASSQVIAGTQETQYF. CDR3 nucleotides: TGTGCCAGCAGCCAAGTGATAGCGGGGACCCAAGAGACCCAGTACTTC.

V gene TRBV30 combines with J gene TRBJ2-2; 7 bases line up with TRBD1. With 1 base clipped from V and 7 bases from J, the junction kept 9 bases outside the gene matches. The CDR3 runs 15 residues. Germline V lookup: CDR1 GTSNPN, CDR2 SVGIG (reference sequence). CDR3: CAWSGTQGSYGELFF. The CDR3 region has the DNA TGTGCCTGGAGTGGAACACAGGGGTCCTACGGGGAGCTGTTTTTT.

The chain has TRBV27 and TRBJ1-2; 8 positions match TRBD1. In germline, CDR1 is MNHEY, CDR2 SMNVEV (reference sequence). The CDR3 is 15 residues long. V dropped 5 bases and J dropped 5; count of bases not matched to a gene: 10. DNA of the CDR3: TGTGCCAGCAGTCCCAGAGGCGGACAGGGATATGGCTACACCTTC. Its protein is CASSPRGGQGYGYTF.

V gene TRBV4-1 combines with J gene TRBJ2-7; 7 bases fit TRBD1. Germline trimming cut 1 base from V and 3 bases from J; bases unmatched to any gene: 3. The CDR3 runs 14 residues. From germline, CDR1 is MGHRA and CDR2 YSYEKL. CDR3 loop: CASSQGGGDYEQYF. Written as DNA, the CDR3 is TGCGCCAGCAGCCAAGGAGGGGGCGACTACGAGCAGTACTTC.

The gene calls are TRBV2 and TRBJ1-6, with D maybe TRBD1 (5 bases). Germline V gene lookup returns CDR1 SNHLY and CDR2 FYNNEI. Trimming removed 6 bases from V and 0 bases from J, with 12 bases in between. CDR3 length: 16 residues. DNA of the CDR3: TGTGCCAGCAGGGAGAGACAGAGCTCCTATAATTCACCCCTCCACTTT. Amino acids: CASRERQSSYNSPLHF. The variable domain in full, with the rest retrieved from reference TRBV2 and TRBJ1-6, is EPEVTQTPSHQVTQMGQEVILRCVPISNHLYFYWYRQILGQKVEFLVSFYNNEISEKSEIFDDQFSVERPDGSNFTLKIRSTKLEDSAMYFCASRERQSSYNSPLHFGNGTRLTVT.

Written as DNA, the CDR3 is TGTGCCAGCAACCCGACCAGGACAGTTTATTGGGAGACCCAGTACTTC. Its translation is CASNPTRTVYWETQYF. The V gene is TRBV27, the J gene TRBJ2-5; possible D gene TRBD1, 6 bases. The germline V gene encodes CDR1 MNHEY and CDR2 SMNVEV (reference sequence). This CDR3 is 16 amino acids long. V gave up 7 bases and J gave up 5 bases, with 23 bases separating them.

This clone was found a few times. The chain recombines TRBV6-4 with TRBJ2-1, with 7 bases identical to TRBD2. CDR3 length: 15 amino acids. Germline V gene data show CDR1 as MRHNA and CDR2 as SNTAGT. V shed 6 bases and J 4 bases; nucleotides not matched to a gene: 9. CDR3 residues: CASRPLAALYNEQFF. CDR3 coding DNA: TGTGCCAGCAGACCCCTAGCGGCCCTGTACAATGAGCAGTTCTTC.